Listed here are 26 T cell receptor beta chains from one sample, sequenced in a study of cytomegalovirus exposure and HLA in healthy donors. PCR involved 60 Vbeta and 13 Jbeta primers. Some clones are missing from TCRdb's copy, which holds only in-frame ones; the method was immunoSEQ multiplex PCR. The repertoire includes 110,000 to 150,000 clones, 9.4% of them detected once, and 1.8% sits in the top ten. The specimen sequenced was PBMCs. The receptors shown here come from a male donor in good health and CMV-seronegative.

This clone was seen a handful of times. The chain uses TRBV19 and TRBJ1-2; D unclear. The CDR3 totals 15 residues. Germline values: CDR1 LNHDA, CDR2 SQIVND (reference sequence). The V and J ends lost 7 bases and 0 bases respectively, with 15 bases between them. CDR3 protein: CASTAEQRPNYGYTF. Here the CDR3 DNA reads TGTGCCAGTACCGCCGAACAGAGACCTAACTATGGCTACACCTTC.

The genes are TRBV10-3 and TRBJ2-7; TRBD2 matches 8 bases. The CDR3 consists of 15 residues. The V gene end was trimmed by 7 bases and the J gene end by 5 bases; junction bases not matched to a gene: 13. Germline assignment: CDR1 ENHRY and CDR2 SYGVKD. Here the CDR3 DNA reads TGTGCCATCAAGAGGGCGGGAGGTTCGGGAAACGAGCAGTACTTC. Its translation is CAIKRAGGSGNEQYF.

This clone has just a few counts. The CDR3 spells CASSPQQETEQYF. As DNA, the CDR3 is TGTGCCAGCTCACCACAACAGGAAACCGAGCAGTACTTC. The chain couples TRBV18 to TRBJ2-7; D might be TRBD1 (5 bases). Germline CDR1 reads KGHSH; CDR2 reads LQKENI. V gave up 1 base and J gave up 6 bases, with 10 bases separating them. This CDR3 comprises 13 residues. The full variable domain, in which reference TRBV18 and TRBJ2-7 provide the parts outside the CDR3, is NAGVMQNPRHLVRRRGQEARLRCSPMKGHSHVYWYRQLPEEGLKFMVYLQKENIIDESGMPKERFSAEFPKEGPSILRIQQVVRGDSAAYFCASSPQQETEQYFGPGTRLTVT.

This clone was counted a few times. The rearrangement uses TRBV5-1 and TRBJ1-4, with TRBD1 as a possible D gene (5 bases). The CDR3 runs to 15 residues. Deletions cut 0 bases from V and 2 bases from J, with 8 bases between. Germline lookup yields CDR1 SGHRS and CDR2 YFSETQ. This CDR3 is CASSLAGGTNEKLFF. The CDR3 nucleotides read TGCGCCAGCAGCTTGGCGGGGGGTACTAATGAAAAACTGTTTTTT.

The rearrangement joins TRBV9 to TRBJ1-6, with D perhaps TRBD1 (6 bases). Germline V gene lookup returns CDR1 SGDLS and CDR2 YYNGEE. With 3 bases removed from V and 13 bases from J, the gap between germline ends came to 14 bases. The CDR3 covers 13 residues. CDR3 coding DNA: TGTGCCAGCAGCGCGACAGGCACCTCTCCCCTCCACTTT. This encodes CASSATGTSPLHF.

This chain joins TRBV5-1 and TRBJ2-5; 7 positions match TRBD1. The CDR3 is 15 amino acids. With 4 bases clipped from V and 7 bases from J, the junction kept 13 bases outside the gene matches. Germline V gene data show CDR1 as SGHRS and CDR2 as YFSETQ. CDR3 residues: CASSTSDRAEGTQYF. In nucleotides, the CDR3 is TGCGCCAGCAGCACCTCCGACAGGGCTGAGGGGACCCAGTACTTC.

The chain has TRBV30 and TRBJ2-1; 8 bases fit TRBD1. The CDR3 spans 12 residues. Germline assignment: CDR1 GTSNPN and CDR2 SVGIG (reference sequence). The J segment lost 6 bases and the V segment lost 3 bases, leaving 1 base of the junction unmatched. CDR3 nucleotide sequence: TGTGCCTGGAGGGGACAGGTCAATGAGCAGTTCTTC. Translation: CAWRGQVNEQFF.

Only a few counts were recorded for this clone. This chain uses TRBV7-9 with TRBJ2-3, with no clear D. CDR1 and CDR2 from the germline V gene are SEHNR and FQNEAQ (reference sequence). CDR3 length: 14 residues. Trimming took off 2 bases at V and 0 bases at J, with 6 bases between the two ends. This chain's CDR3 is CASSLTGSTDTQYF. For the CDR3, the DNA is TGTGCCAGCAGCTTAACCGGTAGCACAGATACGCAGTATTTT.

This clone appeared a few times. The chain combines TRBV7-9 with TRBJ2-5, with a possible D match to TRBD2 (6 bases). Germline CDR1 and CDR2: SEHNR and FQNEAQ (reference sequence). Trimming took off 4 bases at V and 4 bases at J, with 13 bases between the two ends. The CDR3 is 14 amino acids. The CDR3 protein is CASSSEGGRETQYF. The DNA of the CDR3 is TGTGCCAGCAGCTCGGAGGGAGGAAGAGAGACCCAGTACTTC. The whole variable domain, filled in from reference TRBV7-9 and TRBJ2-5, reads DTGVSQNPRHKITKRGQNVTFRCDPISEHNRLYWYRQTLGQGPEFLTYFQNEAQLEKSRLLSDRFSAERPKGSFSTLEIQRTEQGDSAMYLCASSSEGGRETQYFGPGTRLLVL.

This clone came up a few times. J is TRBJ2-2 and V is TRBV4-3; possibly TRBD1 for D (6 bases). V was cut by 5 bases and J by 4 bases, with 11 bases left in between. CDR1 is LGHNA and CDR2 is YSLEER in the germline V gene. The CDR3 is 14 amino acids. The CDR3 reads CASSDRRGTGELFF. Here the CDR3 DNA reads TGCGCCAGCAGCGACAGGCGTGGCACCGGGGAGCTGTTTTTT.

The V and J genes are TRBV5-4 and TRBJ2-7, with a weak D call TRBD1 (6 bases). The germline V gene encodes CDR1 SGHNT and CDR2 YYREEE (reference sequence). Trimming stripped 1 base from V and 6 bases from J, with 8 bases between. This CDR3 is 12 amino acids long. CDR3 DNA sequence: TGTGCCAGCAGCTTGTCAGGGGTCGAGCAGTACTTC. As protein: CASSLSGVEQYF.

J is TRBJ1-6 and V is TRBV28; possible D gene TRBD1, 6 bases. The germline V gene encodes CDR1 MDHEN and CDR2 SYDVKM. Trimming shortened V by 5 bases and J by 6 bases, and 14 bases separated the two germline ends. The CDR3 covers 15 residues. CDR3 DNA sequence: TGTGCCAGCAGTCCTAGGGACATTCGTAATTCACCCCTCCACTTT. This translates into CASSPRDIRNSPLHF.

This clone has more than one count but fewer than ten. CDR3 region: CATSDRAVTDTQYF. The CDR3, as DNA: TGTGCCACCTCCGACAGGGCTGTCACAGATACGCAGTATTTT. This chain connects TRBV27 to TRBJ2-3; 7 nucleotides line up with TRBD1. CDR1 is MNHEY, CDR2 SMNVEV, per germline (reference sequence). CDR3 size: 14 residues. With V trimmed by 10 bases and J by 2 bases, 9 bases remained unmatched.

The chain combines TRBV10-3 with TRBJ1-5; D remains unclear. The length of the CDR3 is 16 residues. Germline V gene sequence: CDR1 ENHRY, CDR2 SYGVKD. Trimming took 0 bases from V and 3 from J, leaving 12 bases between them. CDR3 nucleotides: TGTGCCATCAGTGAGTCGTTGAGGGTCTACAATCAGCCCCAGCATTTT. As protein: CAISESLRVYNQPQHF.

V usage is TRBV5-1 and J usage is TRBJ2-1, with a tentative D call TRBD2 (6 bases). Trimming took off 4 bases at V and 2 bases at J, with 13 bases between the two ends. Germline V gene sequence: CDR1 SGHRS, CDR2 YFSETQ. The CDR3 extends over 15 amino acids. Here the CDR3 reads CASSPGTPAYNEQFF. The DNA for the CDR3 is TGCGCCAGCAGCCCCGGGACTCCTGCCTACAATGAGCAGTTCTTC.

This clone appeared a few times. This chain joins TRBV28 and TRBJ2-7, with 8 bases that match TRBD2. The CDR3 length is 19 residues. In germline, CDR1 is MDHEN, CDR2 SYDVKM. Trimming at V came to 3 bases and at J to 0 bases, leaving 16 bases not matched to a gene. CDR3 nucleotide sequence: TGTGCCAGCAGTTTTTCCTGGGGTAGCGGGATAATGGTCTCCTACGAGCAGTACTTC. It codes for CASSFSWGSGIMVSYEQYF.

This clone has only a few counts. This chain uses TRBV28 with TRBJ1-5; D unresolved. Between the trimmed V and J ends, which lost 8 bases and 5 bases, there was a span of 10 bases. Germline CDR1 and CDR2: MDHEN and SYDVKM. CDR3 size: 12 residues. The CDR3 protein is CASRPADQPQHF. DNA of the CDR3: TGTGCCAGCCGGCCAGCGGATCAGCCCCAGCATTTT.

This chain connects TRBV5-4 to TRBJ1-6; TRBD1 agrees at 12 bases. Trimming removed 5 bases from V and 6 bases from J; junction bases left unmatched: 9. CDR3 length: 17 amino acids. The germline V gene encodes CDR1 SGHNT and CDR2 YYREEE (reference sequence). The CDR3 nucleotides are TGTGCCAGCAGTGGACCGGGACAGGGGGCTATTAATTCACCCCTCCACTTT. Translating gives CASSGPGQGAINSPLHF.

This clone has just a few counts. The chain has TRBV11-2 and TRBJ1-1; D is possibly TRBD1 (6 bases). Germline assignment: CDR1 SGHAT and CDR2 FQNNGV. There are 15 residues in the CDR3. V was pared by 7 bases and J by 7 bases, with 22 bases between. The chain's CDR3 is CASTLREGRGDEAFF. In DNA form, the CDR3 reads TGTGCCAGCACCCTCCGGGAGGGCAGGGGAGATGAAGCTTTCTTT.

This clone showed up just a few times. The chain's CDR3 is CASSVDDRFYVNTEAFF. In DNA, the CDR3 is TGTGCCAGCAGCGTAGATGACAGGTTCTACGTGAACACTGAAGCTTTCTTT. V gene TRBV9 combines with J gene TRBJ1-1; D is possibly TRBD1 (6 bases). The germline V gene encodes CDR1 SGDLS and CDR2 YYNGEE. V was trimmed by 0 bases and J by 0 bases, leaving 15 bases between them. The CDR3 length is 17 residues.

The rearrangement links TRBV6-5 to TRBJ2-1; D possibly corresponds to TRBD2 (6 bases). CDR1 and CDR2 (germline): MNHEY, SVGAGI. Trimming left V 2 bases short and J 6 bases short, with 11 bases between. The CDR3 spans 14 residues. The CDR3 DNA reads TGTGCCAGCAGTTACGGAGGGTTAGTCAATGAGCAGTTCTTC. Residues: CASSYGGLVNEQFF.

A few counts support this clone. CDR3 coding DNA: TGTGCCAGCAGCCAAGAGGTAATCGGACAACCGAACACTGAAGCTTTCTTT. This sequence encodes CASSQEVIGQPNTEAFF. The rearrangement links TRBV4-2 to TRBJ1-1; tentatively, D is TRBD1 (5 bases). V was cut by 0 bases and J by 1 base, with 15 bases left in between. The V gene's germline CDR1 is LGHNA and CDR2 YNFKEQ. CDR3 length: 17 amino acids.

This chain uses TRBV19 with TRBJ1-1; 8 nucleotides agree with TRBD1. V gave up 3 bases and J gave up 6 bases; unmatched junction bases: 6. Germline CDR1 reads LNHDA; CDR2 reads SQIVND (reference sequence). The length of the CDR3 is 14 residues. The CDR3 protein is CASSIRTGLPEAFF. The CDR3 nucleotides read TGTGCCAGTAGTATCAGGACAGGGTTACCTGAAGCTTTCTTT. The full variable domain, with the rest looked up from reference TRBV19 and TRBJ1-1, is DGGITQSPKYLFRKEGQNVTLSCEQNLNHDAMYWYRQDPGQGLRLIYYSQIVNDFQKGDIAEGYSVSREKKESFPLTVTSAQKNPTAFYLCASSIRTGLPEAFFGQGTRLTVV.

This clone was found a few times. J is TRBJ2-1 and V is TRBV25-1; the D gene is possibly TRBD2 (5 bases). V was shortened by 1 base and J by 1 base, with 11 bases between the two germline ends. The CDR3 is 16 residues long. The germline V gene has CDR1 MGHDK and CDR2 SYGVNS. The CDR3 protein is CASSEFRGGSYNEQFF. CDR3 bases: TGTGCCAGCAGTGAATTCCGGGGTGGGTCCTACAATGAGCAGTTCTTC.

The sample holds a few counts of this clone. The chain employs TRBV30 and TRBJ1-4; TRBD1 aligns across 8 bases. Germline lookup yields CDR1 GTSNPN and CDR2 SVGIG (reference sequence). The V gene end was trimmed by 4 bases and the J gene end by 5 bases; junction bases not matched to a gene: 9. The CDR3 is 15 amino acids. In nucleotides, the CDR3 is TGTGCCTGGATGCCACCCCGGACAGGGAATGAAAAACTGTTTTTT. It codes for CAWMPPRTGNEKLFF.

This clone was seen a handful of times. The chain has TRBV7-3 and TRBJ2-6, with 8 bases lining up with TRBD1. The CDR3 has 17 residues. V lost 3 bases and J lost 0; bases outside the gene matches: 4. The germline gives CDR1 SGHTA, CDR2 FQGTGA. The CDR3: CASSLTGDPSGANVLTF. CDR3 nucleotides: TGTGCCAGCAGCTTGACAGGGGACCCCTCTGGGGCCAACGTCCTGACTTTC.